The 10 T cell receptor beta chains reported below all come from one sample, sequenced in a study of PD-L1 blockade in urothelial cancer (dated by TCRdb to the late 2010s). The library was built by means of the immunoSEQ multiplex PCR assay. Drawn from immuneACCESS, this table holds only the in-frame rearrangements with V and J called that TCRdb kept. Clones are partly lost; checked studies trace under half to an unresolved V gene and leave the rest unexplained. This sample is represented by about 71,000 clones; 85% to 90% of them were singletons. The ten largest clones capture around 3.4% of the sample. The specimen was PBMCs, collected around atezolizumab (anti-PD-L1) treatment. The receptors here all came from a man aged 55-75 years with urothelial cancer.

The chain has TRBV6-5 and TRBJ1-1, with 7 bases aligning to TRBD1. With 0 bases clipped from V and 4 bases from J, the junction kept 8 bases outside the gene matches. The CDR3 loop spans 16 amino acids. Germline V gene data show CDR1 as MNHEY and CDR2 as SVGAGI. The CDR3, as DNA: TGTGCCAGCAGTTACTCGATAGCCCGGACAGGCACTGAAGCTTTCTTT. It yields the protein CASSYSIARTGTEAFF.

The chain couples TRBV9 to TRBJ2-7, with 8 positions matching TRBD1. The CDR3 length is 13 residues. Germline V gene sequence: CDR1 SGDLS, CDR2 YYNGEE. V lost 3 bases to trimming and J lost 3 bases; unmatched junction nucleotides: 2. CDR3 in DNA: TGTGCCAGCAGCGCCGGGACAGGCTACGAGCAGTACTTC. It translates to CASSAGTGYEQYF.

The V gene is TRBV10-3, the J gene TRBJ2-3; D remains ambiguous. The CDR3 runs 13 residues. Germline lookup yields CDR1 ENHRY and CDR2 SYGVKD. Trimming stripped 7 bases from V and 2 bases from J, with 10 bases between. The CDR3: CAITLTDTDTQYF. The CDR3 DNA sequence: TGTGCCATCACCCTTACAGACACAGATACGCAGTATTTT.

J is TRBJ2-2 and V is TRBV6-5; tentative D call: TRBD2 (5 bases). From germline, CDR1 is MNHEY and CDR2 SVGAGI. Trimming pared 2 bases from V and 7 bases from J, leaving 14 bases between. CDR3 size: 15 residues. The CDR3 sequence: CASSYRGLSGGELFF. For the CDR3, the DNA is TGTGCCAGCAGTTACCGAGGACTCTCTGGCGGGGAGCTGTTTTTT.

The chain recombines TRBV7-8 with TRBJ1-4; tentative D call: TRBD1 (5 bases). This CDR3 has 13 residues. V shed 6 bases and J shed 4 bases, with 9 bases lying between them. CDR1 and CDR2 (germline): SGHVS, FQNEAQ. The CDR3 loop is CASRRRGNEKLFF. Here the CDR3 DNA reads TGTGCCAGCAGAAGGAGGGGTAATGAAAAACTGTTTTTT.

This clone has only a few counts. The genes are TRBV30 and TRBJ1-3; D is uncertain. This CDR3 has 16 amino acids. Trimming took off 5 bases at V and 0 bases at J, with 17 bases between the two ends. Looked up from germline, CDR1 is GTSNPN and CDR2 is SVGIG (reference sequence). The CDR3 here is CAWDTARVFSGNTIYF. The CDR3 DNA is TGTGCCTGGGACACAGCTCGCGTTTTCTCTGGAAACACCATATATTTT.

The chain joins TRBV2 to TRBJ1-5; D uncertain. This CDR3 region has 17 residues. Germline V CDR1 and CDR2: SNHLY, FYNNEI. The germline V and J ends were trimmed by 1 base and 0 bases, with 13 bases remaining between them. CDR3 loop: CASSEGPKPYSNQPQHF. The CDR3 DNA reads TGTGCCAGCAGTGAAGGCCCAAAGCCTTATAGCAATCAGCCCCAGCATTTT. Full variable domain (rest looked up from reference TRBV2 and TRBJ1-5): EPEVTQTPSHQVTQMGQEVILRCVPISNHLYFYWYRQILGQKVEFLVSFYNNEISEKSEIFDDQFSVERPDGSNFTLKIRSTKLEDSAMYFCASSEGPKPYSNQPQHFGDGTRLSIL.

This clone has only one observation. The chain combines TRBV10-2 with TRBJ1-4; 7 nucleotides agree with TRBD1. The CDR3 has 16 amino acids. The J segment lost 8 bases and the V segment lost 6 bases, leaving 15 bases of the junction unmatched. Germline V gives CDR1 WSHSY, CDR2 SAAADI. CDR3 sequence (DNA): TGCGCCAGCAGGGTAACAGGGGACCCAGGGAACGAAAAACTGTTTTTT. Amino acid sequence: CASRVTGDPGNEKLFF.

The J gene is TRBJ2-1, the V gene TRBV5-4; the match to TRBD2 covers 10 bases. This CDR3 is 17 amino acids long. After removal of 0 bases from V and 1 base from J, the junction contained 4 bases not matched to a gene. Germline V gene sequence: CDR1 SGHNT, CDR2 YYREEE (reference sequence). CDR3 loop: CASSLEGLANSYNEQFF. For the CDR3, the DNA is TGTGCCAGCAGCTTGGAGGGACTAGCGAATTCCTACAATGAGCAGTTCTTC.

The chain couples TRBV19 to TRBJ1-2; 8 nucleotides align to TRBD1. The CDR3 sequence is 15 residues long. The junction had 10 bases not matched to a gene; V was cut back by 2 bases and J by 8 bases. Germline CDR1 LNHDA, CDR2 SQIVND (reference sequence). This chain's CDR3 is CASSISRQGPQGYTF. CDR3 coding DNA: TGTGCCAGTAGTATATCCCGACAGGGGCCTCAGGGCTACACCTTC.